This passage covers 8 T cell receptor beta chains from one sample sequenced in a study of radiation and T cells in renal cell carcinoma. Specified time point: blood 2 weeks post-SBRT. Treatment specified: 15 Gy SBRT to primary tumor, nephrectomy 4 weeks later. Measured with immunoSEQ multiplex PCR; TCRdb has only the in-frame clones, and not every one. The table includes roughly 120,000 clones, 81% detected once. The input for sequencing was blood, taken from a patient whose treatment included radiotherapy and nephrectomy. Receptors were obtained from a woman between 55 and 75 years old with renal cell carcinoma.

This chain uses TRBV10-3 with TRBJ2-3; possibly TRBD2 for D (6 bases). The CDR3 sequence is 17 residues long. V lost 4 bases and J 1 base, leaving 18 bases between the germline ends. Germline V gene sequence: CDR1 ENHRY, CDR2 SYGVKD. CDR3 bases: TGTGCCATCAGTGTCGGAGGGGCGGGGTTGGGCACAGATACGCAGTATTTT. Its protein is CAISVGGAGLGTDTQYF.

The chain carries TRBV10-3 and TRBJ1-5; tentative D call: TRBD1 (5 bases). Trimming took 0 bases from V and 2 from J, leaving 17 bases between them. CDR3 length: 18 amino acids. CDR1 ENHRY and CDR2 SYGVKD come from the germline V gene. The CDR3 sequence: CAISESISGDEGNQPQHF. Here the CDR3 DNA reads TGTGCCATCAGTGAGTCGATCTCTGGGGACGAGGGCAATCAGCCCCAGCATTTT.

The CDR3 sequence is CASSVGVAVLRGYF. The CDR3 DNA reads as TGTGCCAGCAGTGTCGGCGTTGCAGTACTTCGAGGCTACTTC. The chain combines TRBV2 with TRBJ2-7; D unclear. Per germline, CDR1 SNHLY and CDR2 FYNNEI. This CDR3 has 14 amino acids. Trimming pared 4 bases from V and 13 bases from J, leaving 23 bases between.

This clone has just a few counts. This chain links TRBV9 with TRBJ1-5; D gene uncertain. This CDR3 contains 14 residues. The ends were cut back, 0 bases at V and 3 bases at J, with 7 bases in the middle. The V gene's germline CDR1 is SGDLS and CDR2 YYNGEE. The CDR3: CASSVGEYNQPQHF. DNA for the CDR3: TGTGCCAGCAGCGTAGGAGAGTACAATCAGCCCCAGCATTTT. Full variable domain (missing parts from reference TRBV9 and TRBJ1-5): DSGVTQTPKHLITATGQRVTLRCSPRSGDLSVYWYQQSLDQGLQFLIQYYNGEERAKGNILERFSAQQFPDLHSELNLSSLELGDSALYFCASSVGEYNQPQHFGDGTRLSIL.

This clone was detected a few times. This chain uses TRBV2 with TRBJ1-1; 10 bases map to TRBD1. Trimming took 5 bases from V and 1 from J; bases not matched to a gene: 7. CDR1 and CDR2 (germline): SNHLY, FYNNEI. This CDR3 contains 16 residues. The CDR3 region has the DNA TGTGCCAGCAGTATGGACAGGGGGATCAAGAACACTGAAGCTTTCTTT. Protein: CASSMDRGIKNTEAFF.

The V and J genes are TRBV30 and TRBJ2-5; D gene ambiguous. This CDR3 comprises 13 residues. CDR1 and CDR2 from the germline V gene are GTSNPN and SVGIG (reference sequence). Trimming removed 2 bases from V and 1 base from J, with 8 bases in between. CDR3 in DNA: TGTGCCTGGAGTTGGAAAAGCCAAGAGACCCAGTACTTC. Translation gives CAWSWKSQETQYF.

This chain uses TRBV4-1 with TRBJ2-3; the D gene is possibly TRBD1 (6 bases). The CDR3 length is 12 residues. V gave up 3 bases and J gave up 15 bases, with 16 bases separating them. The V gene's germline CDR1 is MGHRA and CDR2 YSYEKL. This CDR3 is CASSQGASRVYF. CDR3 nucleotides: TGCGCCAGCAGCCAGGGGGCTAGCCGGGTATATTTT.

J is TRBJ2-1 and V is TRBV9; D unresolved. Germline V gives CDR1 SGDLS, CDR2 YYNGEE. The CDR3 spans 13 residues. V was trimmed by 3 bases and J by 5 bases, leaving 9 bases between them. CDR3 DNA: TGTGCCAGCAGCGAAGGTTCAAACAATGAGCAGTTCTTC. Its protein is CASSEGSNNEQFF.